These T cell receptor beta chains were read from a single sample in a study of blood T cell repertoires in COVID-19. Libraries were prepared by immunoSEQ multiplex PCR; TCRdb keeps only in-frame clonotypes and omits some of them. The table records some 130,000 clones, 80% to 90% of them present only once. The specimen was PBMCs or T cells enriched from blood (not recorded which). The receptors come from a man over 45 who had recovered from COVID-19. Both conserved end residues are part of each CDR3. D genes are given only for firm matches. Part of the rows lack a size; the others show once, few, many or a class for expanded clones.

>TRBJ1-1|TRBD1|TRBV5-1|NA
TGCGCCAGCAGCTTGGCCAAAAACAGGGGGCGAAGGGACACTGAAGCTTTCTTT
CASSLAKNRGRRDTEAFF
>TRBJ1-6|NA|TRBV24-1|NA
TGTGCCACCAGTGATGGACGGGCAGGGATAAATTCACCCCTCCACTTT
CATSDGRAGINSPLHF
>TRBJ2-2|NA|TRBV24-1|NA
TGTGCCAGCAGGAACAGTAACACCGGGGAGCTGTTTTTT
CASRNSNTGELFF
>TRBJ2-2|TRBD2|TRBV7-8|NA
TGTGCCAGCAGCTTACTAGCGGGGGGCACCGGGGAGCTGTTTTTT
CASSLLAGGTGELFF
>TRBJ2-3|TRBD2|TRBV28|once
TGTGCCAGCAGTTTACTGGCGGGAGTAAGGGATACGCAGTATTTT
CASSLLAGVRDTQYF
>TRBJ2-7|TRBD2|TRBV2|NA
TGTGCCAGCAGCGAGACTAGCCGGGACGAGCAGTACTTC
CASSETSRDEQYF
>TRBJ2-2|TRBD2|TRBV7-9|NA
TGTGCCAGCAGCGGGACTATCCGGGAGCTGTTTTTT
CASSGTIRELFF
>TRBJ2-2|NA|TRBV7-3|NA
TGTGCCAGCAGTTCCATGGGGTCCGGGGCCGGGGAGCTGTTTTTT
CASSSMGSGAGELFF
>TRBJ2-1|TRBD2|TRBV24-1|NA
TGTGCCACCAGTGATGGGGCGGCTAGCGGGAACAATGAGCAGTTCTTC
CATSDGAASGNNEQFF
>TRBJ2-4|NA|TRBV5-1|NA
TGCGCCAGCAGCTTATCGACTTCTTCCAAAAACATTCAGTACTTC
CASSLSTSSKNIQYF
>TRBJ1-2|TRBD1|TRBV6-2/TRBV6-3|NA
TGTGCCAGCAGTTTCGGACAGGGATTGGGCTACACCTTC
CASSFGQGLGYTF
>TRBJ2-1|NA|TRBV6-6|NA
TGTGCCAGCAGTCCCGGGACCGGCAGGGGTGAGCAGTTCTTC
CASSPGTGRGEQFF
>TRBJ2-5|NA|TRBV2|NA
TGTGCCAGCAGTGATGAACTATCAGGGGTCTGGGAGACCCAGTACTTC
CASSDELSGVWETQYF
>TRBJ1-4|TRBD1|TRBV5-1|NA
TGCGCCAGCAGCTCCGGGACAGGGGGCGGTAATGAAAAACTGTTTTTT
CASSSGTGGGNEKLFF
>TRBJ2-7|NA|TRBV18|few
TGTGCCAGCTCACCACGAATAGAGTCCTACGAGCAGTACTTC
CASSPRIESYEQYF
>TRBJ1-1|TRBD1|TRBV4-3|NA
TGCGCCAGCAGCGAATACAGGGGGCAGCGGGCTTTCTTT
CASSEYRGQRAFF
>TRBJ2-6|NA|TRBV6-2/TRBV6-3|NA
TGTGCCAGCAGTTACGCACAGATCTCTGGGGCCAACGTCCTGACTTTC
CASSYAQISGANVLTF
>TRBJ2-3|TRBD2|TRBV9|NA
TGTGCCAGCAGCGTCTATCGGGGGGGCCTCTATACGCAGTATTTT
CASSVYRGGLYTQYF
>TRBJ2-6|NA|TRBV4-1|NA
TGCGCCAGCAGCCAAGATGGAGGGGGCGCATCGGGGGCCAACGTCCTGACTTTC
CASSQDGGGASGANVLTF
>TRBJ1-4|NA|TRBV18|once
TGTGCCAGCTCACCTCCAGATGAAAAACTGTTTTTT
CASSPPDEKLFF
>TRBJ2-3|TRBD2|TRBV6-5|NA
TGTGCCAGCAGCCCACTAGCGGGAGGGACAGATACGCAGTATTTT
CASSPLAGGTDTQYF
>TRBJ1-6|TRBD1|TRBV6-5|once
TGTGCCAGCAGTTACCAGGGGGCCCTCAATTCACCCCTCCACTTT
CASSYQGALNSPLHF
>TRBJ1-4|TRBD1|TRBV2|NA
TGTGCCAGCGCAGGACAGGGTAGAGAAAAACTGTTTTTT
CASAGQGREKLFF
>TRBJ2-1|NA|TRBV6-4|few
TGTGCCAGCAGTGACGGTGGGAGTCAAATTAATGAGCAGTTCTTC
CASSDGGSQINEQFF
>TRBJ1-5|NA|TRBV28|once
TGTGCCAGCAGTCTTGGACAGAGCAATCAGCCCCAGCATTTT
CASSLGQSNQPQHF
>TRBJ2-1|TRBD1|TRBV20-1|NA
TGCAGTGCTAGAACCCGGGACAGGGATGTCTTC
CSARTRDRDVF
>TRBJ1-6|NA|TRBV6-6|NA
TGTGCCAGCAGCCCCGAAGGGGGTTCACCCCTCCACTTT
CASSPEGGSPLHF
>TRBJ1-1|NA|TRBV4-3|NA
TGCGCCAGCAGCCTAGAAGGGGGAAGGAACACTGAAGCTTTCTTT
CASSLEGGRNTEAFF
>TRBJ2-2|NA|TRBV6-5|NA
TGTGCCAGCAGTTCTGAGGGCGGGAACACCGGGGAGCTGTTTTTT
CASSSEGGNTGELFF
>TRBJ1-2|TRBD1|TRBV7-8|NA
TGTGCCAGCAGCTTAATGGGACAGACCTACTATGGCTACACCTTC
CASSLMGQTYYGYTF
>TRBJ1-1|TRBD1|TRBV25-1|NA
TGTGCCAGCAGTGAATTTGACAGGGGGCATACTGAAGCTTTCTTT
CASSEFDRGHTEAFF
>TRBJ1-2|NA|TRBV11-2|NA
TGTGCCAGCAGGCCTCGGGGGGGATTAAACTATGGCTACACCTTC
CASRPRGGLNYGYTF
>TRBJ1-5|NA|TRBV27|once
TGTGCCAGCAGTCCGCGCGGGGTGAATCAGCCCCAGCATTTT
CASSPRGVNQPQHF
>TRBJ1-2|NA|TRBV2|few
TGTGCCAGCCGGACAGCCGTTAACTATGGCTACACCTTC
CASRTAVNYGYTF
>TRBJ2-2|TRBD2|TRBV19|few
TGTGCCAGTAGCAAGGGACTAGCGGAGACCGGGGAGCTGTTTTTT
CASSKGLAETGELFF
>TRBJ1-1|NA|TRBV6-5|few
TGTGCCAGCACCAAACGAGGGAATGTGGACACTGAAGCTTTCTTT
CASTKRGNVDTEAFF
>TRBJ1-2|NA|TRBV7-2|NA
TGTGCCAGCAGTCTACACGACGGGTTCTATGGCTACACCTTC
CASSLHDGFYGYTF
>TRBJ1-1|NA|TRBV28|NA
TGTGCCAGCAGTCCCCCCTACACTGAAGCTTTCTTT
CASSPPYTEAFF
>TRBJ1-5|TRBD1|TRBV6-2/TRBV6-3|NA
TGTGCCAGCAGTAAGACAGGGGTCAATCAGCCCCAGCATTTT
CASSKTGVNQPQHF
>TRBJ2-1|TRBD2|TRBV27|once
TGTGCCAGCAGTTTAACAGGACTAGCGACAAATGAGCAGTTCTTC
CASSLTGLATNEQFF
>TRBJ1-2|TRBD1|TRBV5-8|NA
TGTGCCAGCAGCTCCCCGGGACAGGGGCTCGAGGGCTATGGCTACACCTTC
CASSSPGQGLEGYGYTF
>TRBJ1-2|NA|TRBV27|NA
TGTGCCAGCAGTTTACAGGCAGGGAACTATGGCTACACCTTC
CASSLQAGNYGYTF
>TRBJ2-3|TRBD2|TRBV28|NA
TGTGCCAGCAGTGGTGCGGGAGGAAAAGATACGCAGTATTTT
CASSGAGGKDTQYF
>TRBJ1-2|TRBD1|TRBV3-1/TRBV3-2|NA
TGTGCCAGCAGCCAAGAACAGGGGAAAGGCTACACCTTC
CASSQEQGKGYTF